This T cell receptor (beta chain) was recorded in a study of T cell changes during pregnancy in multiple sclerosis. The method was immunoSEQ multiplex PCR; TCRdb's version includes in-frame clones alone and lacks a portion of them. The profile shows more than 65,000 clones, around 90% of them singletons. Trimming at V came to 4 bases and at J to 5 bases, leaving 5 bases not matched to a gene. The CDR3 is made up of 13 amino acids. Germline-derived CDR1 and CDR2 are SGHRS and YFSETQ. The sequence came from a female donor with multiple sclerosis, enrolled in a pregnancy study. The chain carries TRBV5-1 and TRBJ2-5; 7 positions agree with TRBD2. This specimen consisted of peripheral blood, obtained in the first trimester of pregnancy. This chain's CDR3 is CASSLRGVETQYF. The CDR3 DNA reads TGCGCCAGCAGCCTTCGGGGGGTGGAGACCCAGTACTTC.